Below, 8 T cell receptor beta chains from the same sample are listed, as sequenced in a study of OX40 agonist ivuxolimab in advanced cancers. Using immunoSEQ multiplex PCR, the repertoire was profiled, and TCRdb retains in-frame clones only, with some absent. The sample has tens of thousands of clones, roughly 89% seen once. The sample was CD4+ or CD8+ T cells sorted from blood, taken in a trial of the OX40 agonist ivuxolimab. These receptor sequences come from an adult with an advanced solid tumor such as melanoma, head and neck, liver or kidney cancer.

There are a few counts of this clone. This sequence joins TRBV11-2 and TRBJ2-6, with D perhaps given as TRBD1 or TRBD2 (5 bases each). Deletions cut 8 bases from V and 1 base from J, with 15 bases between. The V gene's germline CDR1 is SGHAT and CDR2 FQNNGV. The CDR3 contains 16 residues. The CDR3 sequence: CASQRDGPSGANVLTF. CDR3 bases: TGTGCCAGCCAAAGGGACGGACCATCTGGGGCCAACGTCCTGACTTTC.

The DNA of the CDR3 is TGTGCCAGCAGTCGGGCCTCCTATAATTCACCCCTCCACTTT. Its protein product is CASSRASYNSPLHF. The chain carries TRBV6-5 and TRBJ1-6; D remains ambiguous. The CDR3 loop spans 14 amino acids. Per germline, CDR1 MNHEY and CDR2 SVGAGI. Trimming cost V 5 bases and J 0 bases, with 5 bases left between them.

J is TRBJ2-2 and V is TRBV19, with 7 bases fitting TRBD1. In germline, CDR1 is LNHDA, CDR2 SQIVND (reference sequence). J was trimmed by 0 bases and V by 4 bases; bases with no gene match: 5. The CDR3 spans 16 residues. The DNA for the CDR3 is TGTGCCAGTAGTACGAGGACAGGAACGAACACCGGGGAGCTGTTTTTT. It translates to CASSTRTGTNTGELFF.

The chain employs TRBV5-4 and TRBJ1-1; D ambiguous. From germline, CDR1 is SGHNT and CDR2 YYREEE (reference sequence). The CDR3 runs 15 residues. Trimming left V 0 bases short and J 3 bases short, with 12 bases between. In nucleotides, the CDR3 is TGTGCCAGCAGCTTGGCCGGTGGTAGATACACTGAAGCTTTCTTT. This codes for CASSLAGGRYTEAFF. Looking up the rest from reference TRBV5-4 and TRBJ1-1 gives the full variable domain: ETGVTQSPTHLIKTRGQQVTLRCSSQSGHNTVSWYQQALGQGPQFIFQYYREEENGRGNFPPRFSGLQFPNYSSELNVNALELDDSALYLCASSLAGGRYTEAFFGQGTRLTVV.

In its sample, this clone was seen once. V and J are TRBV15 and TRBJ2-5, with a possible D match to TRBD1 (6 bases). The germline V gene has CDR1 LNHNV and CDR2 YYDKDF (reference sequence). The V end was cut by 0 bases, the J end by 5 bases, with 19 bases between. CDR3 size: 17 residues. In DNA form, the CDR3 reads TGTGCCACCAGCAGAGACGGATACAGGGCAGGCGAGGAGACCCAGTACTTC. Protein: CATSRDGYRAGEETQYF.

This clone was detected only a few times. This rearrangement joins TRBV20-1 to TRBJ1-1; D ambiguous. V dropped 2 bases and J dropped 0 bases, with 1 base sitting between them. This CDR3 spans 11 amino acids. The germline CDR1 and CDR2 sequences are DFQATT and SNEGSKA (reference sequence). CDR3 coding DNA: TGCAGTGCTAGACTGAACACTGAAGCTTTCTTT. It is translated as CSARLNTEAFF.

This chain links TRBV30 with TRBJ1-2, with 9 positions matching TRBD1. CDR3 length equals 15 residues. The germline V gene has CDR1 GTSNPN and CDR2 SVGIG (reference sequence). The ends lost 3 bases at V and 4 bases at J; junction bases unmatched: 9. CDR3 sequence (DNA): TGTGCCTGGAGGAAACAGGGGGCGAGTATCTATGGCTACACCTTC. Translation: CAWRKQGASIYGYTF.

The chain carries TRBV14 and TRBJ2-1; D is uncertain. The ends were cut back, 0 bases at V and 3 bases at J, with 6 bases in the middle. The germline V gene has CDR1 SGHDN and CDR2 FVKESK. This CDR3 region has 14 residues. CDR3: CASSQDLGYNEQFF. CDR3 bases: TGTGCCAGCAGCCAAGATTTGGGCTACAATGAGCAGTTCTTC.